A single sample is the source of the 18 T cell receptor beta chains below, sequenced in a study of Graves' ophthalmopathy and Graves' hyperthyroidism. RNA transcripts were the source from which TCR beta CDR3 regions were amplified. HTBI primers were employed in first-round RT-PCR, then a second-round multiplex PCR followed. TCRdb re-derived calls from the multiplex PCR reads in MiXCR, one entry per CDR3 protein. The sample records about 1.1 million distinct CDR3 sequences, about 36% being singletons. The sample consisted of peripheral blood or thyroid tissue (not recorded which). Receptors were obtained from an adult man with Graves' hyperthyroidism.

This chain connects TRBV9 to TRBJ1-5, with a tentative D call TRBD1 (5 bases). This CDR3 spans 15 amino acids. V dropped 0 bases and J dropped 3 bases, with 10 bases sitting between them. Per the germline V gene, CDR1 is SGDLS and CDR2 is YYNGEE. The CDR3, as DNA: TGTGCCAGCAGCGTAGGGGAGGGGATCAATCAGCCCCAGCATTTT. Translation: CASSVGEGINQPQHF.

The chain links TRBV11-2 to TRBJ1-3; no firm D call. Germline assignment: CDR1 SGHAT and CDR2 FQNNGV. V lost 1 base to trimming and J lost 2 bases, with 15 bases between them. CDR3 length equals 17 residues. Here the CDR3 reads CASSLGSLWLAGNTIYF. The CDR3 coding sequence is TGTGCCAGCAGCTTAGGCTCCCTCTGGCTCGCTGGAAACACCATATATTTT.

There are many counts of this clonotype. The gene calls are TRBV12-3 or TRBV12-4 and TRBJ1-1; no clear D gene. V dropped 9 bases and J dropped 1 base, with 6 bases sitting between them. This CDR3 spans 11 amino acids. CDR3 residues: CASCENTEAFF. In nucleotides, the CDR3 is TGTGCCAGTTGTGAGAACACTGAAGCTTTCTTT.

This chain uses TRBV7-9 with TRBJ2-5; TRBD1 matches at 12 bases. Unmatched junction bases numbered 7, after V lost 4 bases and J lost 4 bases. CDR3 length: 16 amino acids. The germline V gene encodes CDR1 SEHNR and CDR2 FQNEAQ (reference sequence). The CDR3: CASSSLGQGAGETQYF. CDR3 DNA sequence: TGTGCCAGCAGCTCTCTGGGACAGGGGGCCGGAGAGACCCAGTACTTC.

The chain is built from TRBV6-2 or TRBV6-3 and TRBJ2-2; D is undetermined. Trimming removed 2 bases at V and 10 bases at J, with 8 bases between. Germline assignment: CDR1 MNHEY and CDR2 SVGEGT. This CDR3 spans 12 amino acids. CDR3 loop: CASSYPSPELFF. The CDR3 DNA sequence: TGTGCCAGCAGTTACCCGTCCCCGGAGCTGTTTTTT.

This clonotype was detected many times. The chain has TRBV7-9 and TRBJ2-7; D uncertain. Germline-derived CDR1 and CDR2 are SEHNR and FQNEAQ (reference sequence). The CDR3 consists of 15 residues. V was trimmed by 0 bases and J by 3 bases, leaving 12 bases between them. The CDR3 region is CASSLASVFGYEQYF. The CDR3 DNA sequence: TGTGCCAGCAGCTTAGCTTCGGTTTTTGGCTACGAGCAGTACTTC. Based on the CDR3 plus reference TRBV7-9 and TRBJ2-7, the full variable domain is DTGVSQNPRHKITKRGQNVTFRCDPISEHNRLYWYRQTLGQGPEFLTYFQNEAQLEKSRLLSDRFSAERPKGSFSTLEIQRTEQGDSAMYLCASSLASVFGYEQYFGPGTRLTVT.

The table lists this clonotype with many counts. V gene TRBV7-2 combines with J gene TRBJ1-5, with 9 bases matching TRBD1. CDR3 size: 15 residues. The germline V gene has CDR1 SGHTA and CDR2 FQGNSA. J gave up 5 bases and V 5 bases, and 7 bases lay outside the gene matches. This CDR3 reads CASSRTTGGHQPQHF. CDR3 bases: TGTGCCAGCAGCAGGACCACAGGGGGCCATCAGCCCCAGCATTTT.

This clonotype has a count of ten or more. The chain is built from TRBV7-2 and TRBJ2-7, with a weak D call TRBD1 (6 bases). V lost 3 bases to trimming and J lost 6 bases, with 12 bases between them. Germline-derived CDR1 and CDR2 are SGHTA and FQGNSA. The CDR3 runs to 13 residues. DNA for the CDR3: TGTGCCAGCAGCTTCCGGACAGTGGGCGAGCAGTACTTC. This encodes CASSFRTVGEQYF.

V is TRBV12-3 or TRBV12-4 and J is TRBJ1-1, with TRBD1 matching 12 bases. The CDR3 is 13 amino acids. J was trimmed by 8 bases and V by 6 bases; bases with no gene match: 4. CDR3 DNA: TGTGCCAGCAGGAAGGGACAGGGGGCCGAAGCTTTCTTT. The encoded protein is CASRKGQGAEAFF.

This clonotype was seen more than once but under ten times. The chain employs TRBV9 and TRBJ1-2; 7 nucleotides agree with TRBD1. J gave up 5 bases and V 2 bases, and 6 bases lay outside the gene matches. The CDR3 has 14 residues. Germline assignment: CDR1 SGDLS and CDR2 YYNGEE. The CDR3 coding sequence is TGTGCCAGCAGCGTTGACAGGGACTCTTATGGCTACACCTTC. It yields the protein CASSVDRDSYGYTF.

This clonotype was observed many times. The V gene is TRBV7-2, the J gene TRBJ1-1; D is undetermined. Germline CDR1 is SGHTA and CDR2 is FQGNSA. There are 14 residues in the CDR3. Trimming pared 0 bases from V and 1 base from J, leaving 6 bases between. CDR3 sequence (DNA): TGTGCCAGCAGCTTAGCGTTAGGGAACACTGAAGCTTTCTTT. As protein: CASSLALGNTEAFF.

This clonotype turned up a few times. The V and J genes are TRBV6-5 and TRBJ1-1; D not resolved. V was clipped by 3 bases and J by 1 base, with 9 bases between them. The CDR3 consists of 14 residues. Germline V lookup: CDR1 MNHEY, CDR2 SVGAGI. The CDR3 bases are TGTGCCAGCAGTTATCGGGCGGGGAACACTGAAGCTTTCTTT. Encoded protein: CASSYRAGNTEAFF.

The genes are TRBV12-3 or TRBV12-4 and TRBJ1-6, with a possible D match to TRBD1 (5 bases). V lost 5 bases and J 7 bases, leaving 12 bases between the germline ends. The CDR3 totals 14 residues. CDR3 sequence: CASSDGHPNSPLHF. CDR3 nucleotides: TGTGCCAGCAGTGATGGACATCCAAATTCACCCCTCCACTTT.

The V call is TRBV7-9, the J call TRBJ2-7; 8 positions agree with TRBD2. CDR1 SEHNR and CDR2 FQNEAQ come from the germline V gene (reference sequence). This CDR3 comprises 13 residues. Trimming at V came to 10 bases and at J to 3 bases, leaving 8 bases not matched to a gene. The CDR3 DNA is TGTGCCATCAACACCGGGACTAGCTACGAGCAGTACTTC. Amino acid sequence: CAINTGTSYEQYF.

The CDR3 reads CASSDWDRVSGYTF. The DNA for the CDR3 is TGCGCCAGCAGTGATTGGGACAGGGTGTCTGGCTACACCTTC. The V and J genes are TRBV10-2 and TRBJ1-2, with TRBD1 matching 9 bases. This CDR3 spans 14 amino acids. Unmatched junction bases numbered 6, after V lost 3 bases and J lost 7 bases. Germline V gives CDR1 WSHSY, CDR2 SAAADI.

This clonotype has a count of ten or more. The chain employs TRBV7-8 and TRBJ1-4, with TRBD1 matching 7 bases. Losses at the gene ends were 5 bases for V and 7 bases for J; bases not matched to a gene: 13. Germline V gives CDR1 SGHVS, CDR2 FQNEAQ. This CDR3 has 16 residues. DNA for the CDR3: TGTGCCAGCAGCCAAGGGACAGTTTCATTCCTTGAAAAACTGTTTTTT. Its protein is CASSQGTVSFLEKLFF.

This chain links TRBV10-3 with TRBJ2-7, with D possibly TRBD2 on 6 matching bases. The germline V gene has CDR1 ENHRY and CDR2 SYGVKD. V was trimmed by 5 bases and J by 1 base, leaving 12 bases between them. This CDR3 contains 14 residues. The DNA of the CDR3 is TGTGCCATCAGTCCGACTAGGAAATCCTACGAGCAGTACTTC. Protein: CAISPTRKSYEQYF.

This clonotype was recorded only once. The chain recombines TRBV29-1 with TRBJ1-5; no reliable D call. This CDR3 comprises 12 residues. Looked up from germline, CDR1 is SQVTM and CDR2 is ANQGSEA. Trimming cost V 4 bases and J 11 bases, with 15 bases left between them. The CDR3 region has the DNA TGCAGCGTTGGCGCAGTGGAAGAGACCCAGCATTTT. Residues: CSVGAVEETQHF.